The following is a T cell receptor (beta chain) sequence with its context. Data came from immunoSEQ multiplex PCR; TCRdb stores just in-frame clones and leaves some out. The sample has about 550,000 clones, roughly 95% seen once; the top ten hold 0.085% to 0.11%. The data are from a study of shared clonotypes between healthy human individuals. Naive CD8 cells, CD45RO-negative and positively selected for CCR7, excluded terminally differentiated effector memory CD45RA+ cells. Germline CDR1 SNHLY, CDR2 FYNNEI. The CDR3 extends over 15 amino acids. The V gene end was trimmed by 6 bases and the J gene end by 0 bases; junction bases not matched to a gene: 4.

The specimen was naive CD8+ T cells sorted from blood. This clonotype was obtained from a woman aged 25-40 years in good health. The chain joins TRBV2 to TRBJ1-3; the match to TRBD1 covers 8 bases. In DNA form, the CDR3 reads TGTGCCAGCAGGACTACAGGGGGCTCTGGAAACACCATATATTTT. It translates to CASRTTGGSGNTIYF.